This TCR beta chain was obtained from a study of blood T cell repertoires in COVID-19. Study-level background: From T cells, B-cell-depleted T cells, or PBMCs came the material, which was cDNA or gDNA.

TCRdb's table, derived via immunoSEQ multiplex PCR, lists solely in-frame clones and lacks some. This table holds more than 200,000 clones, approximately 91% found once. This receptor was obtained from a woman in her 40s who had recovered from COVID-19. Material for sequencing was peripheral blood.

In nucleotides, the CDR3 is TGTGCCAGCAGCGAACAATGGGGGGGCTACGAGCAGTACTTC. Amino acid sequence: CASSEQWGGYEQYF. V is TRBV7-9 and J is TRBJ2-7; 7 positions match TRBD2. This CDR3 contains 14 residues. The germline gives CDR1 SEHNR, CDR2 FQNEAQ (reference sequence). Trimming at V came to 5 bases and at J to 3 bases, leaving 7 bases not matched to a gene.